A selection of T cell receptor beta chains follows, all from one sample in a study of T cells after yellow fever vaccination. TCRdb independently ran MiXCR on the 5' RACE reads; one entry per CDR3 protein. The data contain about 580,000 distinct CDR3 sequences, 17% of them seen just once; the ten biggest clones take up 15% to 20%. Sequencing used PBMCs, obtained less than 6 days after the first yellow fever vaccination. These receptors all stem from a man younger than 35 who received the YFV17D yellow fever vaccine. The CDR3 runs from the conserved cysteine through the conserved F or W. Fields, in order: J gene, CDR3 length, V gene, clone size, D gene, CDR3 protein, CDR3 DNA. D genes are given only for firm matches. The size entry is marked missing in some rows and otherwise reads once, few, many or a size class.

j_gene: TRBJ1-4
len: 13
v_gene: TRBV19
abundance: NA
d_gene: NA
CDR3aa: CASSISAIEKLFF
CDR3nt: TGTGCCAGTAGTATAAGCGCGATCGAAAAACTGTTTTTT

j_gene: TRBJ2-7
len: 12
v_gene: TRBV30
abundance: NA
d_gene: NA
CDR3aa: CAWSPSTFEQYF
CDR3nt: TGTGCCTGGAGTCCATCTACCTTCGAGCAGTACTTC

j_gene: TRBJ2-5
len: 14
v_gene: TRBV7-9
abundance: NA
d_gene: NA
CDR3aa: CASSSSTGIETQYF
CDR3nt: TGTGCCAGCAGCTCCTCCACAGGAATAGAGACCCAGTACTTC

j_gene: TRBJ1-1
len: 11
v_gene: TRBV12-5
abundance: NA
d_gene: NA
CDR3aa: CASGFNTEAFF
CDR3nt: TGTGCTAGTGGCTTCAACACTGAAGCTTTCTTT

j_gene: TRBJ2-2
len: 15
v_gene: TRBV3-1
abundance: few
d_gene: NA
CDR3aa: CASSKWDLNTGELFF
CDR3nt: TGTGCCAGCAGCAAATGGGACCTCAACACCGGGGAGCTGTTTTTT

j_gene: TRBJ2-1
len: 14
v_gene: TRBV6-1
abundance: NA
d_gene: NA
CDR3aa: CASTAPNPPHEQFF
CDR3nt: TGTGCCAGCACCGCCCCCAATCCGCCACATGAGCAGTTCTTC

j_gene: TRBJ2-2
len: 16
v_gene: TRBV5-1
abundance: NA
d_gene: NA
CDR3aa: CASKYVMVGATGELFF
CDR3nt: TGCGCCAGCAAGTACGTGATGGTTGGGGCCACCGGGGAGCTGTTTTTT

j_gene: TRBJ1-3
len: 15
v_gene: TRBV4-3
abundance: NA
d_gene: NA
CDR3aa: CASSQGAGPGNTIYF
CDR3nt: TGCGCCAGCAGCCAAGGGGCAGGGCCTGGAAACACCATATATTTT

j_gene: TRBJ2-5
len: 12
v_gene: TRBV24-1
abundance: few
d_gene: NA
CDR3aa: CATSDSDEGFYF
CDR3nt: TGTGCCACCAGTGATTCGGACGAAGGGTTTTACTTC

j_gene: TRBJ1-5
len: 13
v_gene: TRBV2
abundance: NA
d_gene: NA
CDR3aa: CASSGDGATPQHF
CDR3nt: TGTGCCAGCAGCGGGGACGGGGCTACGCCCCAGCATTTT

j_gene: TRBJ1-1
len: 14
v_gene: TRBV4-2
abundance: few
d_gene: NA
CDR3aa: CASSQDNSRPEAFF
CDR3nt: TGTGCCAGCAGCCAAGATAATTCTCGGCCTGAAGCTTTCTTT

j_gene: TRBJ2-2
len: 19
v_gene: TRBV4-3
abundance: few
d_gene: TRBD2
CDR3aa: CASSQAVGLAGGRIGELFF
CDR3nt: TGCGCCAGCAGCCAAGCCGTGGGACTAGCGGGGGGTAGGATCGGGGAGCTGTTTTTT